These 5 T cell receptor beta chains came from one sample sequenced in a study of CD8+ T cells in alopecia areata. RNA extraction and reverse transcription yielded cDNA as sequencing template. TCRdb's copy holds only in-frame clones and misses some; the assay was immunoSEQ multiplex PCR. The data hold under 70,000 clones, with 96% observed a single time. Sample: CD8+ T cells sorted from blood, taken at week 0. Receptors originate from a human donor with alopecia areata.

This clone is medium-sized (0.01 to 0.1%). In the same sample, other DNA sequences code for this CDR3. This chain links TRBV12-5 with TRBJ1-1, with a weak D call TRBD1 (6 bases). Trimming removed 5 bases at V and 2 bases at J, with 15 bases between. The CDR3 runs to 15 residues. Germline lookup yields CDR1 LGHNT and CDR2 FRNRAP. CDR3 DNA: TGTGCTAGTGGTCTGCACAGGGACCTAAACACTGAAGCTTTCTTT. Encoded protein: CASGLHRDLNTEAFF.

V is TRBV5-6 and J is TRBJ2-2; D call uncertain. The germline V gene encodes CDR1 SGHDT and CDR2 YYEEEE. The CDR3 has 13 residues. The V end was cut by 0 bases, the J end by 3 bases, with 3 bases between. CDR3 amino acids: CASSLGDTGELFF. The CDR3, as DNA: TGTGCCAGCAGCTTGGGCGACACCGGGGAGCTGTTTTTT.

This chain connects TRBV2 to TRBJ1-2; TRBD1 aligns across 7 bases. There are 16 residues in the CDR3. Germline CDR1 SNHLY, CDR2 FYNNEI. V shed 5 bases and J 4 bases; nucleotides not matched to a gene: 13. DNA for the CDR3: TGTGCCAGCAGTCCTAGGGGGACAGATGCTCTCTATGGCTACACCTTC. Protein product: CASSPRGTDALYGYTF.

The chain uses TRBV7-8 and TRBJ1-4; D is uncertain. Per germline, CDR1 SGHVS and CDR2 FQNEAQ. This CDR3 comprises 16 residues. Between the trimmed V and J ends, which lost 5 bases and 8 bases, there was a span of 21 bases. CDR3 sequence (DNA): TGTGCCAGCAGCCCTGTGACATTCTCTGGTCGGGAAAAACTGTTTTTT. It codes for CASSPVTFSGREKLFF. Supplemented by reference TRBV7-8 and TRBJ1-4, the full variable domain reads GAGVSQSPRYKVAKRGQDVALRCDPISGHVSLFWYQQALGQGPEFLTYFQNEAQLDKSGLPSDRFFAERPEGSVSTLKIQRTQQEDSAVYLCASSPVTFSGREKLFFGSGTQLSVL.

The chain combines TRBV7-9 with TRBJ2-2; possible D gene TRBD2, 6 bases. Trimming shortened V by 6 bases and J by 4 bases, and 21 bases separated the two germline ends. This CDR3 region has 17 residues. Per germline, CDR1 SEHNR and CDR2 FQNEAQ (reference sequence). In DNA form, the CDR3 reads TGTGCCAGCAGTCGAGGCCTACCGGGACTTCCCACCGGGGAGCTGTTTTTT. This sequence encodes CASSRGLPGLPTGELFF.